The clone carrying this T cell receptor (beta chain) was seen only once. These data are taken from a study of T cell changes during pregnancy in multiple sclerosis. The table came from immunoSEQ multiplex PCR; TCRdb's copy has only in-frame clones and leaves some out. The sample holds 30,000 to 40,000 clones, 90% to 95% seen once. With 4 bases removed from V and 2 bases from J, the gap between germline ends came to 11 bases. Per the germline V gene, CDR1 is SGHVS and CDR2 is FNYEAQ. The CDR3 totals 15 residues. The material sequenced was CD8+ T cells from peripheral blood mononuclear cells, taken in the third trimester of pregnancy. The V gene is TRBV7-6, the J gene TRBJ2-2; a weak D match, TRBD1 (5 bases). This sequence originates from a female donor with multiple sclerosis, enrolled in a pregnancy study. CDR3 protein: CASSWQGYNTGELFF. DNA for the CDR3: TGTGCCAGCAGCTGGCAGGGATATAACACCGGGGAGCTGTTTTTT.